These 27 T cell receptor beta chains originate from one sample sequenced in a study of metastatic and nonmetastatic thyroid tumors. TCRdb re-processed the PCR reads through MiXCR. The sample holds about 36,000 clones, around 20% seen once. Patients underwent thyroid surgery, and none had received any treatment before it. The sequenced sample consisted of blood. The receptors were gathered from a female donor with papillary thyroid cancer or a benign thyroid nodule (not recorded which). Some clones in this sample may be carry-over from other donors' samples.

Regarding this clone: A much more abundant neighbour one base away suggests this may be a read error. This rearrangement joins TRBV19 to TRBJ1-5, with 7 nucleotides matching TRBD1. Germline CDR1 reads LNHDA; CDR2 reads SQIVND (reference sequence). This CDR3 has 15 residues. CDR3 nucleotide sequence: TGTGCCAGTAGCATGGCGGGACAGTTAAATCAGCCCCAGAATTTT. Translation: CASSMAGQLNQPQNF.

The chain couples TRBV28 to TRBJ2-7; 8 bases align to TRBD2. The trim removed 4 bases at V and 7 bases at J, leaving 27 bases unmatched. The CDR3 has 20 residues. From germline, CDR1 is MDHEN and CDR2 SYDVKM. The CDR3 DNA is TGTGCCAGCAGTTCCCGAAGCAGTTTATTAGCGGCTAGCGGGTTACGGGAGCAGTACTTC. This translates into CASSSRSSLLAASGLREQYF.

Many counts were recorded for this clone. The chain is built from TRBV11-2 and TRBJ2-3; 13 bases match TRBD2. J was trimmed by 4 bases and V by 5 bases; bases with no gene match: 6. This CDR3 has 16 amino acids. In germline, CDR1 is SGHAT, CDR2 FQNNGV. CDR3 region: CASSPRTSGSADTQYF. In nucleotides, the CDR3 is TGTGCCAGCAGCCCCCGGACTAGCGGGAGTGCAGATACGCAGTATTTT.

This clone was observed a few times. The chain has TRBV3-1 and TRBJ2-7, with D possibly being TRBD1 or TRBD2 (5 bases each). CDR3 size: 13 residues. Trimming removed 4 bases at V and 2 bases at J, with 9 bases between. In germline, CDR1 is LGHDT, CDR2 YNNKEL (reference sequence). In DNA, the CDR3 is TGTGCCAGCAGCCCCGGGACCACCTACGAGCAGTACTTC. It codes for CASSPGTTYEQYF.

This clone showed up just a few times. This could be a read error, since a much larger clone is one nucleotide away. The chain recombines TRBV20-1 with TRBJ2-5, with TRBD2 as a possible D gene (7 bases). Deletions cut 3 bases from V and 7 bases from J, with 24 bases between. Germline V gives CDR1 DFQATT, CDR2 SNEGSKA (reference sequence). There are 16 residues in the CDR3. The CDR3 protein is CSASDPSVRGGGTQYF. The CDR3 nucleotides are TGCAGTGCTAGCGACCCTAGCGTGAGGGGAGGGGGGACCCAGTACTTC.

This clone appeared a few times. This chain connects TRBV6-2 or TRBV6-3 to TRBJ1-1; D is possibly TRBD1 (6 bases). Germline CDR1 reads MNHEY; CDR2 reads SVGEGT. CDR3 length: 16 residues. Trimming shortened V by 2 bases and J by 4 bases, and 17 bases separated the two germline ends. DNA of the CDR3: TGTGCCAGCAGTTACCCCGTGGGGGGGGCGGGCACTGAAGCTTTCTTT. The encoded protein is CASSYPVGGAGTEAFF.

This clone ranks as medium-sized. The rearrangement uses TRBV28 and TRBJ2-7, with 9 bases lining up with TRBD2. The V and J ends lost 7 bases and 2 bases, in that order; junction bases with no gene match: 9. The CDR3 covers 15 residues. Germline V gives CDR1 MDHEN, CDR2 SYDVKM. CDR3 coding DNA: TGTGCCAGCATTCTTAGCGGGAGTGGCCCCTACGAGCAGTACTTC. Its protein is CASILSGSGPYEQYF. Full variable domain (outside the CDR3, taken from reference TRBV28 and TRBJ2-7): DVKVTQSSRYLVKRTGEKVFLECVQDMDHENMFWYRQDPGLGLRLIYFSYDVKMKEKGDIPEGYSVSREKKERFSLILESASTNQTSMYLCASILSGSGPYEQYFGPGTRLTVT.

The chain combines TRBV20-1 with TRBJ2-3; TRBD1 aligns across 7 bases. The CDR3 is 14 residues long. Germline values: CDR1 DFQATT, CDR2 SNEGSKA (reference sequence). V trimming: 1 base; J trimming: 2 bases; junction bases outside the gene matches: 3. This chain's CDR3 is CSARGGTATDTQYF. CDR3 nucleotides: TGCAGTGCTAGAGGTGGGACAGCCACAGATACGCAGTATTTT.

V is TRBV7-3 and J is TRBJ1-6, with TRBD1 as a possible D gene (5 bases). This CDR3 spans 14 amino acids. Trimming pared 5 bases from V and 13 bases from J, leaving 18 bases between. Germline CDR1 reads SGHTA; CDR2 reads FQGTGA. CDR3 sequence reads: CASSRDSFVGPLHF. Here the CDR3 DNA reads TGTGCCAGCAGCAGAGACAGTTTCGTTGGGCCCCTCCACTTT. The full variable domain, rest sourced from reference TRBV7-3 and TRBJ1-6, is GAGVSQTPSNKVTEKGKYVELRCDPISGHTALYWYRQSLGQGPEFLIYFQGTGAADDSGLPNDRFFAVRPEGSVSTLKIQRTERGDSAVYLCASSRDSFVGPLHFGNGTRLTVT.

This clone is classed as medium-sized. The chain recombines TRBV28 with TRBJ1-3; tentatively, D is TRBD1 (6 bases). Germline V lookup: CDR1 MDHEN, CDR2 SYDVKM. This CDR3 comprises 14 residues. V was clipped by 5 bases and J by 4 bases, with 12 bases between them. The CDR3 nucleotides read TGTGCCAGCAGTCCGGGGACATTGGGAAACACCATATATTTT. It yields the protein CASSPGTLGNTIYF.

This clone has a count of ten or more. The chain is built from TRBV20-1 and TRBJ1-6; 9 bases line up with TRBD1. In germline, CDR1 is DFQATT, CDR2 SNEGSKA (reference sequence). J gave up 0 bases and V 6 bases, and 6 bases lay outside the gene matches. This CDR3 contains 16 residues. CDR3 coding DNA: TGCAGTGCGTACACAGGGGGCAGCTCCTATAATTCACCCCTCCACTTT. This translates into CSAYTGGSSYNSPLHF.

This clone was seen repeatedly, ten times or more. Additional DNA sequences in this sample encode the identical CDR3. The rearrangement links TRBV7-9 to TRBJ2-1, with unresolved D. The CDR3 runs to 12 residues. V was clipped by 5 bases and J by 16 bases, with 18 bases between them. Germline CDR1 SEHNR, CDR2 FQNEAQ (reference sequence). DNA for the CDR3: TGTGCCAGCAGCCTCGTTGACCATACCGCATTCTTC. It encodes CASSLVDHTAFF.

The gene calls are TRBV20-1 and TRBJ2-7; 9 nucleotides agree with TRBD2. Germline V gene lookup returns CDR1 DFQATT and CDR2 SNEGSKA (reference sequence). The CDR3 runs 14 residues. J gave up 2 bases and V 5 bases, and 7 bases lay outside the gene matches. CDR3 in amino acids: CSAVLAGTPYEQYF. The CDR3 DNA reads TGCAGTGCTGTGCTAGCGGGGACACCCTACGAGCAGTACTTC.

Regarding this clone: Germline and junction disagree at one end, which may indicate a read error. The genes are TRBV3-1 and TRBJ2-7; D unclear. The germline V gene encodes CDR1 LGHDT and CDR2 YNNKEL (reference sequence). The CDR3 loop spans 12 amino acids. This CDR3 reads CAISQGGREQYF. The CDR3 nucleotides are TGTGCCATCAGCCAAGGTGGGCGCGAGCAGTACTTC.

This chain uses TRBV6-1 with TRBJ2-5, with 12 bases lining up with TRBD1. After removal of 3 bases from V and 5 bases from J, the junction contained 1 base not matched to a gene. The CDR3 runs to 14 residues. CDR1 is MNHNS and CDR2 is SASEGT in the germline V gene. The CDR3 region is CASSEGQGAETQYF. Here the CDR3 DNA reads TGTGCCAGCAGTGAGGGACAGGGGGCGGAGACCCAGTACTTC.

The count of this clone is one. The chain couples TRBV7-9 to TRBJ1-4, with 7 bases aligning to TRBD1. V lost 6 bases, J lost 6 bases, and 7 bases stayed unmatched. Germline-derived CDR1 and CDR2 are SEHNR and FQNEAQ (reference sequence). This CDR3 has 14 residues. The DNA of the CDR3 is TGTGCCAGCAGTGGACAGGATTACTATGAAAAACTGTTTTTT. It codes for CASSGQDYYEKLFF.

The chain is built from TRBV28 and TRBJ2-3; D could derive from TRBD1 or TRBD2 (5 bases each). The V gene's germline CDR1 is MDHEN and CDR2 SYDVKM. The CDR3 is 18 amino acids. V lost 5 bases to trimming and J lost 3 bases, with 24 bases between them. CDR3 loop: CASSPTPRGAIGTDTQYF. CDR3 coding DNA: TGTGCCAGCAGTCCCACTCCCCGAGGGGCGATCGGGACAGATACGCAGTATTTT.

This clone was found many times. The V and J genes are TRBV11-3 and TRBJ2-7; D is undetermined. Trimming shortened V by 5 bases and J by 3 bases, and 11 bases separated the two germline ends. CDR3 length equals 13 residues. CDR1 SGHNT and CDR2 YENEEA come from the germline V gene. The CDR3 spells CASSQDEVYEQYF. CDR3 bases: TGTGCCAGCAGCCAGGACGAGGTCTACGAGCAGTACTTC.

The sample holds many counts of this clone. For the CDR3, the DNA is TGTGCCAGCAGTAAAGGCGTTTCTTGCCTGGGACAGGGCTTTTCCTTCAGCAATCAGCCCCAGCATTTT. Translating gives CASSKGVSCLGQGFSFSNQPQHF. The chain couples TRBV25-1 to TRBJ1-5; 9 nucleotides line up with TRBD1. Trimming removed 5 bases from V and 1 base from J; junction bases left unmatched: 27. The CDR3 covers 23 residues. Germline assignment: CDR1 MGHDK and CDR2 SYGVNS.

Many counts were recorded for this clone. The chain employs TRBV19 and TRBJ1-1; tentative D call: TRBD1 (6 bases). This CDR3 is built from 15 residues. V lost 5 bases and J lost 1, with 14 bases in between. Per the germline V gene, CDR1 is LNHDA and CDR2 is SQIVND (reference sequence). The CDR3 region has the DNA TGTGCCAGTAGTTTTCTCGGACAGAGGAACACTGAAGCTTTCTTT. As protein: CASSFLGQRNTEAFF.

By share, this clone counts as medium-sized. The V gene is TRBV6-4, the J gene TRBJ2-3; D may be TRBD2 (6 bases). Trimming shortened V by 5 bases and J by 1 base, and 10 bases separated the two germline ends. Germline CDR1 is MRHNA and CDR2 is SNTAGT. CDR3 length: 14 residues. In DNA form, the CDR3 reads TGTGCCAGCAGTCGGAGGGCGGGCACAGATACGCAGTATTTT. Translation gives CASSRRAGTDTQYF.

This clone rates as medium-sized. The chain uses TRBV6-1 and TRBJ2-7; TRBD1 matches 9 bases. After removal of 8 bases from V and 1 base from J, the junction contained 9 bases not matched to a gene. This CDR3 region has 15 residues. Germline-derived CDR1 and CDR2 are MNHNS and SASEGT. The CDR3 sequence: CASSEAGQGSYEQYF. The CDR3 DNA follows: TGTGCCAGCTCTGAAGCGGGACAGGGTTCCTACGAGCAGTACTTC.

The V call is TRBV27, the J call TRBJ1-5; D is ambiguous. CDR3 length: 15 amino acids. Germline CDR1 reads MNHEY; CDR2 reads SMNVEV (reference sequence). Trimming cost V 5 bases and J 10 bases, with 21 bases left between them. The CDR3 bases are TGTGCCAGCAGTGTAAGCCGGACGGCGGGCCATCCCCAGCATTTT. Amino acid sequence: CASSVSRTAGHPQHF.

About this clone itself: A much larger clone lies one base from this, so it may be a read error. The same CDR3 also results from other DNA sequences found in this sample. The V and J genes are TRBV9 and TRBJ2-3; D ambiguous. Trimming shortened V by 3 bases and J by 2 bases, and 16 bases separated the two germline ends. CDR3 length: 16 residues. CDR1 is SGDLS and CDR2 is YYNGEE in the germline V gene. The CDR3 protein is CASSAAATGTTDTQYF. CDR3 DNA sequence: TGTGCCAGCAGCGCGGCGGCTACTGGAACCACAGATACGCAGTATTTT.

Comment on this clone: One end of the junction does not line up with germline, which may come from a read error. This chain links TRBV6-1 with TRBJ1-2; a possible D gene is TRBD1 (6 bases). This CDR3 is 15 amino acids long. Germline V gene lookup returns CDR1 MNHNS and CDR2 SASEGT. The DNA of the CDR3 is TGTGCCAGCAGAACAGGTACAGGGTTTAACTACGGCTACACCTTC. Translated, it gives CASRTGTGFNYGYTF.

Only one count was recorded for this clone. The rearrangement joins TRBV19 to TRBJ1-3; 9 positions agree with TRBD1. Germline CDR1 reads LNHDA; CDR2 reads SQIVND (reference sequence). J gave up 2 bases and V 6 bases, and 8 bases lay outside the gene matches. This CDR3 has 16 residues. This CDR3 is CASRKQGADTGNTIYF. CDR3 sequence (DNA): TGTGCCAGTAGGAAACAGGGGGCGGACACTGGAAACACCATATATTTT.

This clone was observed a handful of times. In DNA form, the CDR3 reads TGTGCCAGCAGTGACTCTGCATGCGTCGCAGATACGCAGTATTTT. Translation gives CASSDSACVADTQYF. J is TRBJ2-3 and V is TRBV6-4; D remains unclear. The V gene's germline CDR1 is MRHNA and CDR2 SNTAGT. Trimming shortened V by 0 bases and J by 4 bases, and 11 bases separated the two germline ends. This CDR3 contains 15 residues.